The 14 T cell receptor beta chains reported below all come from one sample, sequenced in a study of blood T cell repertoires in COVID-19. Sequencing used immunoSEQ multiplex PCR; TCRdb keeps in-frame clones, though not all of them. The table includes more than 200,000 clones, about 85% detected once. The sample taken for sequencing was peripheral blood. The receptors stem from a woman aged 50 to 65 with COVID-19, enrolled during active disease.

The chain is built from TRBV11-2 and TRBJ1-2; D might be TRBD1 (5 bases). This CDR3 is built from 13 residues. Trimming took off 4 bases at V and 2 bases at J, with 8 bases between the two ends. Per the germline V gene, CDR1 is SGHAT and CDR2 is FQNNGV. In DNA form, the CDR3 reads TGTGCCAGCAGCTATTCAGGGAACTATGGCTACACCTTC. It specifies CASSYSGNYGYTF.

Points on this clone: One junction end disagrees with the germline gene, perhaps due to a read error. The V and J genes are TRBV10-3 and TRBJ2-1; TRBD2 aligns across 8 bases. Per the germline V gene, CDR1 is ENHRY and CDR2 is SYGVKD. There are 13 residues in the CDR3. The CDR3 nucleotides are TGTGCCTTCAGCGGGGGCTCCTACAATGAGCAGTTCTTC. This sequence encodes CAFSGGSYNEQFF.

The CDR3: CASSRTSGGVSYNEQFF. The CDR3 nucleotides are TGTGCCAGCAGCCGGACTAGCGGGGGTGTTTCCTACAATGAGCAGTTCTTC. The V call is TRBV7-6, the J call TRBJ2-1; 13 bases fit TRBD2. The CDR3 covers 17 residues. The ends lost 5 bases at V and 1 base at J; junction bases unmatched: 5. Per the germline V gene, CDR1 is SGHVS and CDR2 is FNYEAQ.

CDR3 in DNA: TGCGCCAGCAGCTTGAGCCAGAACACTGAAGCTTTCTTT. The encoded protein is CASSLSQNTEAFF. This chain uses TRBV5-1 with TRBJ1-1; D unresolved. The CDR3 has 13 residues. V was trimmed by 1 base and J by 1 base, leaving 5 bases between them. Germline assignment: CDR1 SGHRS and CDR2 YFSETQ.

This sequence joins TRBV2 and TRBJ1-3; D is possibly TRBD1 (6 bases). Deletions cut 6 bases from V and 2 bases from J, with 20 bases between. CDR1 is SNHLY and CDR2 is FYNNEI in the germline V gene. CDR3 length equals 17 residues. The CDR3 sequence is CASRPQGVLLPGNTIYF. The CDR3 DNA follows: TGTGCCAGCAGACCACAGGGAGTCTTGTTACCTGGAAACACCATATATTTT.

The chain recombines TRBV12-3 or TRBV12-4 with TRBJ2-3; D is unclear. The CDR3 covers 13 residues. The V end lost 7 bases, the J end lost 2 bases, and 10 bases lay between the germline ends. CDR3 region: CASNGLITDTQYF. CDR3 coding DNA: TGTGCCAGCAATGGCTTGATCACAGATACGCAGTATTTT.

The chain recombines TRBV5-1 with TRBJ2-3; tentatively, D is TRBD1 (6 bases). V was shortened by 5 bases and J by 2 bases, with 15 bases between the two germline ends. From germline, CDR1 is SGHRS and CDR2 YFSETQ. CDR3 length: 15 residues. The CDR3 DNA reads TGCGCCAGCAGGCCCGGGACATTGTCCACAGATACGCAGTATTTT. Translation: CASRPGTLSTDTQYF.

V gene TRBV5-1 combines with J gene TRBJ2-3, with D possibly TRBD1 on 5 matching bases. This CDR3 region has 14 residues. V dropped 4 bases and J dropped 5 bases, with 14 bases sitting between them. The germline CDR1 and CDR2 sequences are SGHRS and YFSETQ. CDR3 in DNA: TGCGCCAGCAGCCCTTGGGAAAGGGGAGATACGCAGTATTTT. Encoded protein: CASSPWERGDTQYF.

This clone ranks as medium-sized. CDR3 bases: TGCGCCAGCAGCCAAGATAACGGGTCGGGAAATGAGCAGTTCTTC. Residues: CASSQDNGSGNEQFF. The chain couples TRBV4-3 to TRBJ2-1, with a tentative D call TRBD2 (5 bases). The CDR3 extends over 15 amino acids. Trimming stripped 0 bases from V and 7 bases from J, with 13 bases between. Germline lookup yields CDR1 LGHNA and CDR2 YSLEER.

This chain uses TRBV6-5 with TRBJ1-2, with D tentatively TRBD1 (6 bases). V was cut by 6 bases and J by 6 bases, with 14 bases left in between. This CDR3 has 13 residues. Germline lookup yields CDR1 MNHEY and CDR2 SVGAGI. CDR3 in amino acids: CASSSGQWNGYTF. DNA for the CDR3: TGTGCCAGCAGCAGTGGACAGTGGAATGGCTACACCTTC.

This chain links TRBV4-1 with TRBJ1-1; D is unclear. The CDR3 spans 17 residues. The germline V and J ends were trimmed by 1 base and 5 bases, with 20 bases remaining between them. Germline lookup yields CDR1 MGHRA and CDR2 YSYEKL. CDR3 loop: CASSQGVLDRGYTEAFF. The CDR3 nucleotides are TGCGCCAGCAGCCAAGGGGTCCTTGACCGAGGTTATACTGAAGCTTTCTTT.

This clone was seen a few times. The chain uses TRBV16 and TRBJ1-5; D unresolved. CDR3 length: 16 residues. V was shortened by 4 bases and J by 0 bases, with 13 bases between the two germline ends. CDR1 is KGHSY and CDR2 is FQNENV in the germline V gene. CDR3 nucleotide sequence: TGTGCCAGCAGCCGTTTGCTGCAGTATAGCAATCAGCCCCAGCATTTT. The encoded protein is CASSRLLQYSNQPQHF.

The chain couples TRBV5-1 to TRBJ2-3, with 10 bases lining up with TRBD2. Germline trimming cut 0 bases from V and 5 bases from J; bases unmatched to any gene: 9. Germline CDR1 is SGHRS and CDR2 is YFSETQ. The CDR3 consists of 17 residues. The CDR3 nucleotides read TGCGCCAGCAGCTTGGATCTAGCGGGGGCCGGGGGAGATACGCAGTATTTT. Translating gives CASSLDLAGAGGDTQYF.

This chain uses TRBV11-2 with TRBJ1-3; 9 positions match TRBD1. Germline values: CDR1 SGHAT, CDR2 FQNNGV. The length of the CDR3 is 18 residues. Unmatched junction bases numbered 10, after V lost 4 bases and J lost 0 bases. The CDR3 loop reads CASSSPSRTGVSGNTIYF. The CDR3 DNA follows: TGTGCCAGCAGCTCGCCTTCGAGGACAGGGGTCTCTGGAAACACCATATATTTT.